This T cell receptor beta chain derives from a study of T cells expressing NK-cell markers. Study overall: Beta-chain profiling covered CD3+CD56+NKG2C+, CD3+CD56+NKG2C- and CD3+CD56-NKG2C+ sorted subsets.

Notes on the study in general: Whether expanded NKG2C+ T cell clones were HCMV-specific remained unclear.

On this clonotype: Its antigen is not identified.

Scientists made TCR beta cDNA using 5'RACE template switching with UMIs. After re-calling the 5' RACE reads, TCRdb lists one entry per CDR3 protein, DNA absent. Recorded for this sample: some 440,000 distinct CDR3 sequences. Material for sequencing was blood T cells: a sorted CD56 or NKG2C T cell subset, CD4+ or CD8+ T cells, or bulk PBMC T cells (not recorded which). The clonotype originates from a woman in her 50s in good health.

The CDR3 here is CASSWKRGSDTQYF. The V and J genes are TRBV11-2 and TRBJ2-3; lacking DNA, the TRBD1 call made by TCRdb goes unchecked. The CDR3 extends over 14 amino acids. Looked up from germline, CDR1 is SGHAT and CDR2 is FQNNGV.